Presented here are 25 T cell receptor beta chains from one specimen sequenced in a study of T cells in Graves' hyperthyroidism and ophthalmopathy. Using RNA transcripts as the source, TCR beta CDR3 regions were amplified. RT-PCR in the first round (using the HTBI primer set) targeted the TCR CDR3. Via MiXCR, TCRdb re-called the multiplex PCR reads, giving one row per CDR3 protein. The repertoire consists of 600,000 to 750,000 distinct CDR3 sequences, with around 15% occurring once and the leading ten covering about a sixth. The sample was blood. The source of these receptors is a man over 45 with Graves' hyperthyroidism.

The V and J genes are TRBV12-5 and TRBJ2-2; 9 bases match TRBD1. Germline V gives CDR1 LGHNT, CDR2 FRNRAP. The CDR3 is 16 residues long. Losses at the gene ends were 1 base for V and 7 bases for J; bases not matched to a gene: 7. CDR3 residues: CASGLAGQGGLGELFF. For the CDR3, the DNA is TGTGCTAGTGGTTTGGCGGGACAGGGAGGCCTCGGGGAGCTGTTTTTT. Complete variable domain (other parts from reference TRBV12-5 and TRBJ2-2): DARVTQTPRHKVTEMGQEVTMRCQPILGHNTVFWYRQTMMQGLELLAYFRNRAPLDDSGMPKDRFSAEMPDATLATLKIQPSEPRDSAVYFCASGLAGQGGLGELFFGEGSRLTVL.

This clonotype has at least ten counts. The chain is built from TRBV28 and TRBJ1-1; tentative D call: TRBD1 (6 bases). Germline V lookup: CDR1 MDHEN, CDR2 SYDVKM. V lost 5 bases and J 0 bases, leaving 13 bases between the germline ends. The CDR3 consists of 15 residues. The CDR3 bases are TGTGCCAGCAGTCCAGGACAGTTCATGAACACTGAAGCTTTCTTT. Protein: CASSPGQFMNTEAFF.

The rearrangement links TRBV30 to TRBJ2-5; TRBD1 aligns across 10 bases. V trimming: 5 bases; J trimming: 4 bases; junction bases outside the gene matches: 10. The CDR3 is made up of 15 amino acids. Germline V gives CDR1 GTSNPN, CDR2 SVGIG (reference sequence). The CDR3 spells CAWEISGTGVETQYF. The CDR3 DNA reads TGTGCCTGGGAAATTTCCGGGACAGGGGTAGAGACCCAGTACTTC.

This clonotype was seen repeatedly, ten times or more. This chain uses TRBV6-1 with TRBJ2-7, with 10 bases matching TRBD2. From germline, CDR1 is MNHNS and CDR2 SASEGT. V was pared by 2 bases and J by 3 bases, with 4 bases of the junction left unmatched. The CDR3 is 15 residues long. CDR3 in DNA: TGTGCCAGCAGTGAACGGGGGACTAGCGTCTACGAGCAGTACTTC. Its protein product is CASSERGTSVYEQYF.

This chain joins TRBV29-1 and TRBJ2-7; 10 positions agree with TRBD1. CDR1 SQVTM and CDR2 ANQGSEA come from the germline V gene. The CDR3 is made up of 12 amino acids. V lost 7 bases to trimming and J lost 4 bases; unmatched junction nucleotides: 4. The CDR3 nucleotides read TGCAGCGGAGGACAGGGGGAATACGAGCAGTACTTC. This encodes CSGGQGEYEQYF.

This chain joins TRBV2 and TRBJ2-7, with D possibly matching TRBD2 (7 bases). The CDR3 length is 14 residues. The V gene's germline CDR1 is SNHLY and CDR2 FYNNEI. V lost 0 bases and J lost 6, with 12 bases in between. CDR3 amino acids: CASSEARGGGEQYF. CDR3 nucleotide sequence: TGTGCCAGCAGTGAAGCAAGGGGGGGCGGCGAGCAGTACTTC.

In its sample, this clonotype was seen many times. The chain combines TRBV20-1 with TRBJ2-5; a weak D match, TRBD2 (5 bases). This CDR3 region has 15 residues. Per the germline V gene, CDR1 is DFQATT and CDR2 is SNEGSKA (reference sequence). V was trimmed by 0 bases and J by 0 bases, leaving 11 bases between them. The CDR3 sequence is CSARDSGGYQETQYF. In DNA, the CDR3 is TGCAGTGCTAGAGATTCAGGCGGGTACCAAGAGACCCAGTACTTC.

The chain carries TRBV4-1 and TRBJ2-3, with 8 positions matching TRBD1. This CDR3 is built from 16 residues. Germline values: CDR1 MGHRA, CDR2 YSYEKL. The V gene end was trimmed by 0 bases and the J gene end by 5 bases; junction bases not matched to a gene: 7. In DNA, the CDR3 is TGCGCCAGCAGCCAAGAGTCTCAGGGGGCATTAGATACGCAGTATTTT. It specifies CASSQESQGALDTQYF.

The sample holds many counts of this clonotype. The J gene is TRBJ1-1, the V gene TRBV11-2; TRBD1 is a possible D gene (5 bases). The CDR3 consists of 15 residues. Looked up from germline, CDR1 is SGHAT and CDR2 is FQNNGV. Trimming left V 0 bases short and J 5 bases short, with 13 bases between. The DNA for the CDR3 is TGTGCCAGCAGCTTAGATTACCGGGAGGGGACTGAAGCTTTCTTT. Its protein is CASSLDYREGTEAFF.

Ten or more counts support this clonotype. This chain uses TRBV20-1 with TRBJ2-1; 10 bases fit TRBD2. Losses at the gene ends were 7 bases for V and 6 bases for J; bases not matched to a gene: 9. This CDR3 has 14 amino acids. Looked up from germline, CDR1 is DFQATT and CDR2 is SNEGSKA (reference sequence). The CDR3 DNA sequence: TGCAGTGGACAAGAGCGGGAGGGGGGCAATGAGCAGTTCTTC. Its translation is CSGQEREGGNEQFF.

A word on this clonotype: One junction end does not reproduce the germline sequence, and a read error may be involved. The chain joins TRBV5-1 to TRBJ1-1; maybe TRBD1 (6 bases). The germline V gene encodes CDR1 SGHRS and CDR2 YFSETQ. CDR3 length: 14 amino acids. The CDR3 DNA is TGCGCCAACAGCTTGGGGGGGCCGTTAACTGAAGCTTTCTTT. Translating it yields CANSLGGPLTEAFF.

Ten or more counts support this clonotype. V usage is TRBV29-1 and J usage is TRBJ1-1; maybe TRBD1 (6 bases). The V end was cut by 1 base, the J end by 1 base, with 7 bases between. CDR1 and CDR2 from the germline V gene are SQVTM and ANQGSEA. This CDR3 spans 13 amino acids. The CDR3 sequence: CSVEAQGNTEAFF. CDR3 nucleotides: TGCAGCGTTGAAGCACAGGGGAACACTGAAGCTTTCTTT. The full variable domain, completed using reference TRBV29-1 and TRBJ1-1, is SAVISQKPSRDICQRGTSLTIQCQVDSQVTMMFWYRQQPGQSLTLIATANQGSEATYESGFVIDKFPISRPNLTFSTLTVSNMSPEDSSIYLCSVEAQGNTEAFFGQGTRLTVV.

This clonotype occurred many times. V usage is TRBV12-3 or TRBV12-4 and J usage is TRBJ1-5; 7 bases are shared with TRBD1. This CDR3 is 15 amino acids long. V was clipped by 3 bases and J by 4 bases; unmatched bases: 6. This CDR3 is CASSLSGQVNQPQHF. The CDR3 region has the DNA TGTGCCAGCAGTTTGTCAGGACAGGTGAATCAGCCCCAGCATTTT.

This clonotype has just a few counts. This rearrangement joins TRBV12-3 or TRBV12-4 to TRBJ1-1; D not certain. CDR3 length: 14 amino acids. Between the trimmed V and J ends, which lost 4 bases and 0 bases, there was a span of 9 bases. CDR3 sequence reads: CASSWSGMNTEAFF. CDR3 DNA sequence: TGTGCCAGCAGTTGGTCGGGAATGAACACTGAAGCTTTCTTT.

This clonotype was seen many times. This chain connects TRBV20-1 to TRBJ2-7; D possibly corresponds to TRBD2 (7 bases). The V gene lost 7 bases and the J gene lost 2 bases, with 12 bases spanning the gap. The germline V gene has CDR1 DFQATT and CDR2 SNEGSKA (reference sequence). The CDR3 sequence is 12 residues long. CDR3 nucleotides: TGCAGTGAGGGGGGGATTGCCTACGAGCAGTACTTC. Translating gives CSEGGIAYEQYF.

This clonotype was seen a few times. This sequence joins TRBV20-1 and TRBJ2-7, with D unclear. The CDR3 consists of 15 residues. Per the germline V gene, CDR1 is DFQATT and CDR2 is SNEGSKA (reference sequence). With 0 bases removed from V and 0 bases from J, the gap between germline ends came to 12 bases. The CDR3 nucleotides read TGCAGTGCTAGAGATATCCGGCAGGTCTCCTACGAGCAGTACTTC. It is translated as CSARDIRQVSYEQYF.

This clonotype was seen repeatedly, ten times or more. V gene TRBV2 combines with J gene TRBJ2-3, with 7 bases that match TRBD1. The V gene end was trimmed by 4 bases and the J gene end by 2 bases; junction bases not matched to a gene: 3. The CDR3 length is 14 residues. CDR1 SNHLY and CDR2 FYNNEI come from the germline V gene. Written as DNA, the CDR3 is TGTGCCAGCAGTGTGGGACAGAACACAGATACGCAGTATTTT. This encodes CASSVGQNTDTQYF.

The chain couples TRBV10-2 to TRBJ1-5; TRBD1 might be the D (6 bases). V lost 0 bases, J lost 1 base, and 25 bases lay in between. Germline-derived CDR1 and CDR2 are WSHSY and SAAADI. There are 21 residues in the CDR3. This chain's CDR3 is CASSESGGAYDPLLSNQPQHF. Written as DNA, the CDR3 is TGCGCCAGCAGTGAGTCGGGGGGGGCCTATGACCCGCTTCTGAGCAATCAGCCCCAGCATTTT.

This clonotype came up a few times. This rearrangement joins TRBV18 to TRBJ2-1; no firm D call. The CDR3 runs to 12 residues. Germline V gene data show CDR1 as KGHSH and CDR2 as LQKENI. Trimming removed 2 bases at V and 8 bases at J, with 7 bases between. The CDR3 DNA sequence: TGTGCCAGCTCACCAGGTACCCATGAGCAGTTCTTC. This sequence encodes CASSPGTHEQFF.

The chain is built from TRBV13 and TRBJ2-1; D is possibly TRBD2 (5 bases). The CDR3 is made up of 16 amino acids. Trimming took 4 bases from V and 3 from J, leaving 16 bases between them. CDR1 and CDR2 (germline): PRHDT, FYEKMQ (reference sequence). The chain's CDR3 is CASSSEGLFGYNEQFF. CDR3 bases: TGTGCCAGCAGCTCAGAGGGCCTATTTGGCTACAATGAGCAGTTCTTC. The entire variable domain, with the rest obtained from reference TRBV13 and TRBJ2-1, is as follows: AAGVIQSPRHLIKEKRETATLKCYPIPRHDTVYWYQQGPGQDPQFLISFYEKMQSDKGSIPDRFSAQQFSDYHSELNMSSLELGDSALYFCASSSEGLFGYNEQFFGPGTRLTVL.

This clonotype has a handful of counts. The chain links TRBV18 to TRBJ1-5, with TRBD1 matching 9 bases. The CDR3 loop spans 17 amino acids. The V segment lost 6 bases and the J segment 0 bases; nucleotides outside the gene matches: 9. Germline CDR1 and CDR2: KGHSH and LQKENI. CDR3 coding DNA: TGTGCCAGCTCCCCTCGGGACAGGGACACTAGCAATCAGCCCCAGCATTTT. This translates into CASSPRDRDTSNQPQHF.

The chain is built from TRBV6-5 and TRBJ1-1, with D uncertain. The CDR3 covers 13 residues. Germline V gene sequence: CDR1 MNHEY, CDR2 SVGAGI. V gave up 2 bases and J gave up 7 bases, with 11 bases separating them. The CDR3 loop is CASSYPGGDEAFF. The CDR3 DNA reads TGTGCCAGCAGTTACCCGGGAGGAGATGAAGCTTTCTTT.

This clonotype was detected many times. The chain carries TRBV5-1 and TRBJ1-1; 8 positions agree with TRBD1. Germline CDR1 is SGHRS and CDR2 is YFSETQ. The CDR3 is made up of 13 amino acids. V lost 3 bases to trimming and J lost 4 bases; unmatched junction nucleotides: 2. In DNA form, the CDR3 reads TGCGCCAGCAGCTCAGGGGGCTTCACTGAAGCTTTCTTT. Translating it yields CASSSGGFTEAFF.

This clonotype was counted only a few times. The CDR3 DNA is TGCAGCGTTGAAAGTTCGGGCAGGGGGACCTATGGCTACACCTTC. Translating gives CSVESSGRGTYGYTF. The gene calls are TRBV29-1 and TRBJ1-2, with 7 bases fitting TRBD1. The CDR3 is made up of 15 amino acids. Germline loops: CDR1 SQVTM, CDR2 ANQGSEA. V was pared by 2 bases and J by 4 bases, with 10 bases of the junction left unmatched.

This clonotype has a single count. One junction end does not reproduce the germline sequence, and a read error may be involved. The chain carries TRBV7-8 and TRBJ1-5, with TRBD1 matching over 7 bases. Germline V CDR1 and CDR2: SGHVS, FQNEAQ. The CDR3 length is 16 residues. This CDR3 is CASSPGTDYSDQPQHF. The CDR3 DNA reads TGTGCCAGCAGCCCTGGGACAGACTATAGCGATCAGCCCCAGCATTTT.